These 11 T cell receptor beta chains were all obtained from the same sample, sequenced in a study of T-cell reconstitution after alpha-beta-depleted transplantation in children. Construction of the TCRbeta library involved unique molecular identifiers. TCRdb recomputed calls from the PCR reads with MiXCR, one row per CDR3 protein. The sample holds just under 550,000 distinct CDR3 sequences, approximately 20% seen once. The sequences come from PBMCs from the stem cell graft donor, collected from the stem cell graft. These receptors were collected from a human donor who donated a stem cell graft to a child with acute lymphoblastic leukemia.

The chain recombines TRBV5-1 with TRBJ2-1; 7 bases are shared with TRBD1. The CDR3 contains 15 residues. After removal of 1 base from V and 2 bases from J, the junction contained 3 bases not matched to a gene. Germline assignment: CDR1 SGHRS and CDR2 YFSETQ. The CDR3 here is CASSLPGQPYNEQFF. In DNA form, the CDR3 reads TGCGCCAGCAGCTTGCCGGGACAGCCCTACAATGAGCAGTTCTTC.

V gene TRBV29-1 combines with J gene TRBJ1-1; TRBD1 is a possible D gene (5 bases). The V end lost 7 bases, the J end lost 1 base, and 22 bases lay between the germline ends. Germline CDR1 SQVTM, CDR2 ANQGSEA. The CDR3 loop spans 16 amino acids. CDR3 in amino acids: CSGGFPAGGGNTEAFF. For the CDR3, the DNA is TGCAGCGGGGGCTTCCCCGCGGGTGGTGGGAACACTGAAGCTTTCTTT.

This chain joins TRBV5-1 and TRBJ2-1; 7 bases align to TRBD2. CDR1 is SGHRS, CDR2 YFSETQ, per germline. The CDR3 runs 15 residues. Germline trimming cut 2 bases from V and 7 bases from J; bases unmatched to any gene: 9. The CDR3 bases are TGCGCCAGCAGCTTCGTGGGGAGGGCTGCGAATGAGCAGTTCTTC. It encodes CASSFVGRAANEQFF.

This chain connects TRBV15 to TRBJ2-7; tentatively, D is TRBD1 or TRBD2 (5 bases each). Germline loops: CDR1 LNHNV, CDR2 YYDKDF (reference sequence). The length of the CDR3 is 15 residues. V lost 5 bases and J 0 bases, leaving 14 bases between the germline ends. CDR3 sequence reads: CATSVEKGSSYEQYF. The CDR3 DNA follows: TGTGCCACCAGCGTGGAGAAGGGGAGCTCCTACGAGCAGTACTTC.

This clonotype was counted at least ten times. V and J are TRBV29-1 and TRBJ2-5, with D maybe TRBD1 (6 bases). The ends were cut back, 4 bases at V and 1 base at J, with 10 bases in the middle. The CDR3 spans 13 residues. Germline CDR1 is SQVTM and CDR2 is ANQGSEA. The CDR3: CSVGRTAQETQYF. Here the CDR3 DNA reads TGCAGCGTTGGAAGGACAGCCCAAGAGACCCAGTACTTC.

V is TRBV27 and J is TRBJ2-7, with 10 bases matching TRBD1. From germline, CDR1 is MNHEY and CDR2 SMNVEV (reference sequence). The CDR3 has 15 amino acids. V lost 6 bases, J lost 0 bases, and 5 bases stayed unmatched. CDR3 residues: CASRLGQGVSYEQYF. The CDR3 bases are TGTGCCAGCAGGTTAGGACAGGGGGTCTCCTACGAGCAGTACTTC.

This clonotype was recorded a few times. This chain links TRBV2 with TRBJ2-6; D may match TRBD1 or TRBD2 (6 bases each). CDR1 and CDR2 (germline): SNHLY, FYNNEI. The CDR3 runs 12 residues. The DNA of the CDR3 is TGTGCAGGGGCAGGGGAGGTCAACGTCCTGACTTTC. Translated: CAGAGEVNVLTF.

This sequence joins TRBV12-3 or TRBV12-4 and TRBJ1-3; tentative D call: TRBD1 (5 bases). The CDR3 spans 15 residues. The germline V and J ends were trimmed by 7 bases and 2 bases, with 15 bases remaining between them. CDR3 in DNA: TGTGCCAGCAATTCCCGTGGGGGAACTGGAAACACCATATATTTT. Its translation is CASNSRGGTGNTIYF.

The rearrangement uses TRBV6-5 and TRBJ2-7; D remains ambiguous. CDR1 is MNHEY, CDR2 SVGAGI, per germline. CDR3 length: 14 amino acids. Trimming cost V 0 bases and J 0 bases, with 6 bases left between them. CDR3 amino acids: CASSYSWSSYEQYF. The CDR3 region has the DNA TGTGCCAGCAGTTACTCGTGGAGCTCCTACGAGCAGTACTTC.

CDR3 region: CASSLGLAGAKVYNEQFF. The DNA of the CDR3 is TGTGCCAGCAGTTTGGGGTTAGCGGGAGCCAAAGTATACAATGAGCAGTTCTTC. This rearrangement joins TRBV27 to TRBJ2-1; 9 nucleotides align to TRBD2. CDR3 length: 18 residues. Trimming at V came to 3 bases and at J to 4 bases, leaving 13 bases not matched to a gene. Germline V gene data show CDR1 as MNHEY and CDR2 as SMNVEV (reference sequence).

V and J are TRBV27 and TRBJ2-1; D might be TRBD2 (6 bases). The CDR3 sequence is 14 residues long. Between the trimmed V and J ends, which lost 3 bases and 8 bases, there was a span of 14 bases. Looked up from germline, CDR1 is MNHEY and CDR2 is SMNVEV (reference sequence). The CDR3 DNA sequence: TGTGCCAGCAGTTTGGGACTGAATATCTATGAGCAGTTCTTC. It translates to CASSLGLNIYEQFF.